This T cell receptor (beta chain) was captured by sequencing in a study of T cell responses to AZD1222 COVID-19 vaccine. Findings and caveats of the study: Epitopes outside B.1.351 and B.1.1.7 mutated regions reportedly drew nearly half of spike TCRs. Only a handful of AZD1222 recipients, more than five in all, had baseline seropositivity. Sampling captured repertoires only after the peak T cell response. Clonal diversity was possibly underestimated, and white British individuals and females predominated among donors.

Germline values: CDR1 MNHNS, CDR2 SASEGT. Trimming removed 5 bases from V and 0 bases from J, with 8 bases in between. This CDR3 contains 14 residues. Note on this clone: The antigen is undetermined.

TCRdb's table, derived via immunoSEQ multiplex PCR, lists solely in-frame clones and lacks some. The table has 95,000 or so clones, about 89% seen once; the top ten hold 3.7%. The receptor's source is an adult in good health. The genes are TRBV6-1 and TRBJ2-1; no reliable D call. The material was peripheral blood, obtained on day 0 of AZD1222 vaccination. The CDR3 region has the DNA TGTGCCAGCAGTTATAGGAGCTCCTACAATGAGCAGTTCTTC. It is translated as CASSYRSSYNEQFF.